This entry concerns a single TCR beta chain. Its antigen is currently unknown. This sample is part of a study of OX40 agonist ivuxolimab in advanced cancers. Study-wide results and caveats: CD4+ and CD8+ blood T cells expanded clonally by week 6 at 0.1 to 3.0 mg/kg. Those patients achieving a partial response at 0.1-3.0 mg/kg showed among the lowest clonal expansion. There were, on average, more expanded clones in CD8+ T cells than in CD4+.

Only in-frame clones appear in the TCRdb table, and some are missing; sequencing was by immunoSEQ multiplex PCR. The sample lists fewer than 80,000 clones; about 88% were seen once. Germline CDR1 is KGHSH and CDR2 is LQKENI. The length of the CDR3 is 16 residues. V gave up 4 bases and J gave up 6 bases; unmatched junction bases: 8. This specimen was CD4+ or CD8+ T cells sorted from blood, taken in a trial of the OX40 agonist ivuxolimab. This chain uses TRBV18 with TRBJ2-1; the match to TRBD2 covers 11 bases. This TCR derives from an adult with an advanced solid tumor such as melanoma, head and neck, liver or kidney cancer. The CDR3 DNA is TGTGCCAGCTCACGGGACGGTAGCGGGAGGGGCAATGAGCAGTTCTTC. This sequence encodes CASSRDGSGRGNEQFF.